This TCR beta chain appears in the sequencing data of a study of blood T cell repertoires in COVID-19. Study details: Donors in the United States, Italy and Spain gave samples during acute or convalescent COVID-19. The cDNA or gDNA used as material had been derived from T cells, B-cell-depleted T cells, or PBMCs.

V was cut by 5 bases and J by 3 bases, with 11 bases left in between. The CDR3 runs to 13 residues. The germline V gene has CDR1 SNHLY and CDR2 FYNNEI. Original analysis: Reference gene primer amplification yielded estimated nucleated cell counts. Assay: immunoSEQ multiplex PCR; the TCRdb copy retains only in-frame clones and omits some. V, J and clone size reflect that table, while D and trimming were determined from the DNA. There are approximately 150,000 clones in the sample; roughly nine tenths occur only once, and around 1.5% lies in the top ten. Sequences were obtained from peripheral blood. This receptor was identified in a human donor in a cohort sampled during active COVID-19. This rearrangement joins TRBV2 to TRBJ2-7, with D possibly being TRBD1 (5 bases). Here the CDR3 DNA reads TGTGCCAGCAGTATAGGGGCGAACTACGAGCAGTACTTC. Residues: CASSIGANYEQYF.